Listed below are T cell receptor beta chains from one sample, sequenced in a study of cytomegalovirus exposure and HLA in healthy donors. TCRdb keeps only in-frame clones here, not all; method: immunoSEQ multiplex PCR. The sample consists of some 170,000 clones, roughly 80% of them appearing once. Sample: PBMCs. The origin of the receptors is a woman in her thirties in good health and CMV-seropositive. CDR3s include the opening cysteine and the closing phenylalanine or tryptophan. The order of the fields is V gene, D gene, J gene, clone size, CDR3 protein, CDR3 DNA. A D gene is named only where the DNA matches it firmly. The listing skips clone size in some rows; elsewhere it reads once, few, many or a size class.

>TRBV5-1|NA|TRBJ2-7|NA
CASSLAARGVHEQYF
TGCGCCAGCAGCTTGGCCGCCAGGGGGGTCCACGAGCAGTACTTC
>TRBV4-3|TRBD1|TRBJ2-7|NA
CASSQGSGQGASYEQYF
TGCGCCAGCAGCCAAGGATCCGGGCAGGGGGCTTCTTACGAGCAGTACTTC
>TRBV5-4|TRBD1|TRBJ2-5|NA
CASRPDRVQETQYF
TGTGCCAGCAGGCCTGACAGGGTCCAAGAGACCCAGTACTTC
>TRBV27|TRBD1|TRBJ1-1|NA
CASALGTGVTEAFF
TGTGCCAGCGCTTTAGGGACAGGGGTCACTGAAGCTTTCTTT
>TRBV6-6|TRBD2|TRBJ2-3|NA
CASSLASGARTDTQYF
TGTGCCAGCAGTTTGGCTAGCGGGGCCCGCACAGATACGCAGTATTTT
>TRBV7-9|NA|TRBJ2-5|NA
CASSLKDTIIGETQYF
TGTGCCAGCAGCCTAAAGGACACCATCATCGGGGAGACCCAGTACTTC
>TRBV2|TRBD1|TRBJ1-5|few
CASTSTGGGGQPQHF
TGTGCCAGCACTTCGACAGGGGGCGGAGGTCAGCCCCAGCATTTT
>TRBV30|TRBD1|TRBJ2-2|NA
CAWSVGTGGMVGELFF
TGTGCCTGGAGTGTAGGGACAGGGGGAATGGTCGGGGAGCTGTTTTTT
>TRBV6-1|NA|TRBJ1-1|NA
CASSEVLGEAEAFF
TGTGCCAGCAGTGAAGTTCTCGGTGAAGCTGAAGCTTTCTTT
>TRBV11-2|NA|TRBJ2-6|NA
CASRQVNVLTF
TGTGCCAGCAGACAAGTCAACGTCCTGACTTTC
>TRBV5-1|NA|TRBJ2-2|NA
CASSLTVTGELFF
TGCGCCAGCAGCTTGACGGTAACCGGGGAGCTGTTTTTT
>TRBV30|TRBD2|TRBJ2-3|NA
CAWSGLSRLAGGTDTQYF
TGTGCCTGGAGTGGTCTCTCCCGGCTAGCGGGGGGGACAGATACGCAGTATTTT
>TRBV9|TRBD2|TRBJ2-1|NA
CASSVEGGGARNEQFF
TGTGCCAGCAGCGTAGAGGGCGGGGGGGCTAGAAATGAGCAGTTCTTC
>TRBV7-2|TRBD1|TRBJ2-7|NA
CASSPGQSQYYEQYF
TGTGCCAGCAGCCCGGGACAGTCGCAATACTACGAGCAGTACTTC
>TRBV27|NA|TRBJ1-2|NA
CASSSGRDIYGYTF
TGTGCCAGTAGTTCAGGCCGGGACATCTATGGCTACACCTTC
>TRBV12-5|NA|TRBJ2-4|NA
CASGLGTDKKNIQYF
TGTGCTAGTGGTTTGGGAACGGACAAAAAAAACATTCAGTACTTC
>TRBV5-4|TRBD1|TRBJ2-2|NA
CASSSGGRGPGELFF
TGTGCCAGCAGCTCGGGCGGCAGGGGGCCCGGGGAGCTGTTTTTT
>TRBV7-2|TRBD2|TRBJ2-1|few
CASSLSGGAYNEQFF
TGTGCCAGCAGCCTTAGCGGGGGGGCCTACAATGAGCAGTTCTTC
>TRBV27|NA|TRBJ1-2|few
CVRGRRGYGYTF
TGTGTAAGGGGCAGACGAGGCTATGGCTACACCTTC
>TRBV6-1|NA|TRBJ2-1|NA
CASSESQNRAIEQFF
TGTGCCAGCAGTGAATCCCAGAACAGGGCCATTGAGCAGTTCTTC
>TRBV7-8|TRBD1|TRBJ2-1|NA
CASSSGTGSYNEQFF
TGTGCCAGCAGCTCCGGGACAGGGTCCTACAATGAGCAGTTCTTC
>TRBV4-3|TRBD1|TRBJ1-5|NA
CASSRDYRGQNSNQPQHF
TGCGCCAGCAGCCGCGACTACAGGGGGCAGAATAGCAATCAGCCCCAGCATTTT
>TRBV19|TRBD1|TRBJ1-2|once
CASSGAGTGRIGYTF
TGTGCCAGTAGTGGGGCCGGGACAGGGCGAATTGGCTACACCTTC
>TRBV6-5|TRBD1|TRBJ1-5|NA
CASSQQGMDQPQHF
TGTGCCAGCAGTCAACAGGGGATGGATCAGCCCCAGCATTTT
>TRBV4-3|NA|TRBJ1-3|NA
CASSQPPSGLISGNTIYF
TGCGCCAGCAGCCAACCTCCTTCGGGACTGATCTCTGGAAACACCATATATTTT
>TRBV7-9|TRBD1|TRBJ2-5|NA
CASSFGTGVETQYF
TGTGCCAGCAGCTTTGGGACAGGGGTAGAGACCCAGTACTTC